A selection of T cell receptor beta chains follows, all from one sample in a study of blood T cell repertoires in COVID-19. Measured with immunoSEQ multiplex PCR; TCRdb has only the in-frame clones, and not every one. Of a few hundred thousand clones in the sample, about 91% are singletons; the top ten hold about 9.5%. Sequenced input: PBMCs or T cells enriched from blood (not recorded which). The receptors derive from a woman aged 35 to 49 who had recovered from COVID-19. The CDR3 runs from the conserved cysteine through the conserved F or W. D genes are given only for firm matches. Where a row states a size, it is once, few, many or the class of an expanded clone; other rows omit it.

v_gene,d_gene,abundance,j_gene,CDR3nt,CDR3aa
TRBV28,NA,NA,TRBJ2-5,TGTGCCAGCAGTTCAGTAGGGGATACATCGTACCAAGAGACCCAGTACTTC,CASSSVGDTSYQETQYF
TRBV5-4,TRBD2,NA,TRBJ2-1,TGTGCCAGCAGCCGAGCGAGCGGGGGAGACAATGAGCAGTTCTTC,CASSRASGGDNEQFF
TRBV7-9,TRBD2,NA,TRBJ2-1,TGTGCCAGCCCCTCCGTGATGGCGGGAGCTCTCGATGAGCAGTTCTTC,CASPSVMAGALDEQFF
TRBV27,TRBD1,NA,TRBJ2-2,TGTGCCAGCAGTTCCCCCGGGACAGCGAACACCGGGGAGCTGTTTTTT,CASSSPGTANTGELFF
TRBV7-2,NA,NA,TRBJ2-2,TGTGCCAGCACCACGAACACCGGGGAGCTGTTTTTT,CASTTNTGELFF
TRBV21-1,NA,NA,TRBJ2-7,TGTGCCAGCAGCAAAGCTGGACAGATGTACGAGCAGTACTTC,CASSKAGQMYEQYF
TRBV7-6,TRBD2,NA,TRBJ2-2,TGTGCCAGCAGCTTTCTACTAGCGGGGGGGCCTGGCACCGGGGAGCTGTTTTTT,CASSFLLAGGPGTGELFF
TRBV4-3,TRBD2,NA,TRBJ2-2,TGCGCCAGCAGCCAAGAACGGACTAGCGTCGGGGAGCTGTTTTTT,CASSQERTSVGELFF
TRBV5-1,NA,NA,TRBJ2-7,TGCGCCAGCAGCCCGGACAACGTCGGCGAGCAGTACTTC,CASSPDNVGEQYF
TRBV19,NA,NA,TRBJ2-1,TGTGCCAGTAGTATCGAGGGAGGGGGTGTTTGGAATGAGCAGTTCTTC,CASSIEGGGVWNEQFF
TRBV7-9,TRBD1,NA,TRBJ1-2,TGTGCCAGCAGCCCAGGACAGGGGGACTATGGCTACACCTTC,CASSPGQGDYGYTF
TRBV4-1,TRBD2,NA,TRBJ2-1,TGCGCCAGCAGCCCCACTAGCGGGAGAGAAGATGAGCAGTTCTTC,CASSPTSGREDEQFF
TRBV6-2/TRBV6-3,NA,NA,TRBJ1-6,TGTGCCAGCAGTTACCCGTATTCACCCCTCCACTTT,CASSYPYSPLHF
TRBV4-3,NA,NA,TRBJ1-1,TGCGCCAGCAGCCAAGTGCAGGTGAACACTGAAGCTTTCTTT,CASSQVQVNTEAFF
TRBV7-9,NA,NA,TRBJ2-7,TGTGCCAGCAGCCACCTGGGACAAGGCGAGCAGTACTTC,CASSHLGQGEQYF
TRBV3-1/TRBV3-2,NA,NA,TRBJ2-5,TGTGCCAGCAGCCAAGTGGGCAAGGGGCAGGGATGGGAGACCCAGTACTTC,CASSQVGKGQGWETQYF
TRBV7-9,NA,once,TRBJ2-3,TGTGCCAGCAGCCCGACGACTGTAGCCTCTGGCACAGATACGCAGTATTTT,CASSPTTVASGTDTQYF
TRBV4-2,TRBD2,NA,TRBJ2-1,TGTGCCAGCAGCCAAGATAGAAGCGGGGGATACAATGAGCAGTTCTTC,CASSQDRSGGYNEQFF
TRBV7-6,NA,NA,TRBJ1-3,TGTGCCAGCTCGGGGGGGCTGAGCTCTGGAAACACCATATATTTT,CASSGGLSSGNTIYF
TRBV7-9,NA,NA,TRBJ1-2,TGTGCCAGCAGCTTAGATCTCTATGGCTACACCTTC,CASSLDLYGYTF
TRBV7-6,TRBD2,NA,TRBJ2-7,TGTGCCAGCAGCTCGGGACTAGCGGGAGCTTCTGAGCAGTACTTC,CASSSGLAGASEQYF
TRBV6-5,TRBD1,NA,TRBJ1-1,TGTGCCAGCTCACGGGGACAGGGGACTGAAGCTTTCTTT,CASSRGQGTEAFF
TRBV10-3,NA,NA,TRBJ2-7,TGTGCCATCAGTGAGGGCGAGACTAGTCATGGAGTTCGAAACTCCTACGAGCAGTACTTC,CAISEGETSHGVRNSYEQYF
TRBV2,TRBD1,NA,TRBJ1-3,TGTGCCAGCAGTAGGGACAGGGCCAACTCTGGAAACACCATATATTTT,CASSRDRANSGNTIYF
TRBV7-9,NA,NA,TRBJ1-5,TGTGCCAGCAGCTTCGGGATGGCGCCCCAGCATTTT,CASSFGMAPQHF
TRBV5-1,NA,NA,TRBJ1-3,TGCGCCAGCAGCTTGGAAGGCGGAGACTCTGGAAACACCATATATTTT,CASSLEGGDSGNTIYF
TRBV7-2,TRBD2,NA,TRBJ2-5,TGTGCCAGCAGCTCACTAGCGGGGGCAGAGACCCAGTACTTC,CASSSLAGAETQYF
TRBV11-3,NA,NA,TRBJ2-7,TGTGCCAGCAGCCAAGCGAACGAGCAGTACTTC,CASSQANEQYF
TRBV4-2,TRBD1,NA,TRBJ2-1,TGTGCCAGCAGCCGCCCCGGGACAGAAAACAATGAGCAGTTCTTC,CASSRPGTENNEQFF
TRBV30,NA,NA,TRBJ1-1,TGTGCCTGGAGCCCCGGGGTTGACACTGAAGCTTTCTTT,CAWSPGVDTEAFF
TRBV11-3,TRBD1,NA,TRBJ1-2,TGTGCCAGCAGCCCGGACAGGGACTATGGCTACACCTTC,CASSPDRDYGYTF
TRBV5-1,NA,NA,TRBJ2-7,TGCGCCAGCAGCTGGGTTAGCGACTACGAGCAGTACTTC,CASSWVSDYEQYF